Sequencing of this T cell receptor (beta chain) was carried out in a study of naive and memory T cell subsets. Whole-study findings and limits: In CD4 and CD8 cells, diversity dropped from naive through EMRA.

V lost 5 bases, J lost 9 bases, and 23 bases lay in between. The length of the CDR3 is 15 residues. An equimolar mix of two oligonucleotides served as the beta constant-region primer for TRBC1 and TRBC2. Nested alpha and beta constant-region primers with the SP2 primer drove four PCR rounds on ligated cDNA. TCRdb re-derived calls from the UMI-ligation and nested PCR reads in MiXCR, one entry per CDR3 protein. This table has more than 100,000 distinct CDR3 sequences, approximately 37% appearing once. Overnight CMV lysate stimulation of fresh PBMCs defined donor CMV status by CD4+ IFNgamma. Cells stained for CD3, CD4, CD8, CD45RA, CD27 and viability were sorted into four CD45RA/CD27 subsets. This clonotype appeared many times. Its antigen is unidentified.

Sequenced: central memory CD4+ T cells from blood. The clonotype comes from a human donor in good health. V gene TRBV12-3 or TRBV12-4 combines with J gene TRBJ2-7, with D perhaps TRBD1 or TRBD2 (5 bases each). CDR3 DNA sequence: TGTGCCAGCAGTCCCGCCGGGACGGCGCTGTCGTGGCAGTACTTC. It is translated as CASSPAGTALSWQYF.